This is a list of T cell receptor beta chains from one sample in a study of T cell responses to AZD1222 COVID-19 vaccine. The data were produced by immunoSEQ multiplex PCR, yet TCRdb's version contains in-frame clones alone and is incomplete. The repertoire holds around 130,000 clones, with about 86% as singletons. The sample in question was peripheral blood, obtained on day 0 of AZD1222 vaccination. These TCRs come from an adult in good health. The CDR3 runs from the conserved cysteine through the conserved F or W. A D gene is named only where the DNA matches it firmly. Not every row has a clone size; where given, it reads once, few, many or a size class.

.	.	TRBV4-1	TRBJ1-2	CASSQGASNPYGYTF	TGCGCCAGCAGCCAAGGGGCATCTAACCCCTATGGCTACACCTTC
.	.	TRBV6-6	TRBJ1-5	CASSYGPDEKNQPQHF	TGTGCCAGCAGTTACGGGCCGGACGAAAAAAATCAGCCCCAGCATTTT
.	.	TRBV18	TRBJ1-5	CASSSGRHQNQPQHF	TGTGCCAGCTCATCAGGGAGGCACCAGAATCAGCCCCAGCATTTT
TRBD2	.	TRBV5-1	TRBJ2-1	CASSPSAGGPSYNEQFF	TGCGCCAGCAGCCCTTCAGCGGGAGGGCCCTCCTACAATGAGCAGTTCTTC
.	.	TRBV5-4	TRBJ2-2	CASSSGTGELFF	TGTGCCAGCAGCAGCGGGACCGGGGAGCTGTTTTTT
TRBD2	once	TRBV7-2	TRBJ2-1	CASSSSSGGALNEQFF	TGTGCCAGCAGCTCCAGCAGCGGGGGGGCTTTAAATGAGCAGTTCTTC
.	.	TRBV29-1	TRBJ2-1	CSAGTSSQNEQFF	TGCAGCGCGGGGACGTCTAGCCAAAATGAGCAGTTCTTC
.	.	TRBV2	TRBJ1-5	CASRATAGNQPQHF	TGTGCCAGCAGAGCGACGGCGGGCAATCAGCCCCAGCATTTT
.	.	TRBV20-1	TRBJ1-1	CSAYSGGEAFF	TGCAGTGCTTACAGCGGTGGGGAAGCTTTCTTT
.	.	TRBV27	TRBJ1-5	CASSLYGQPQHF	TGTGCCAGCAGTTTATACGGTCAGCCCCAGCATTTT
.	.	TRBV11-2	TRBJ1-1	CASSLEGPGSMNTEAFF	TGTGCCAGCAGCTTAGAAGGCCCCGGGAGTATGAACACTGAAGCTTTCTTT
TRBD2	.	TRBV6-2/TRBV6-3	TRBJ2-7	CASSTRLAGVEQYF	TGTGCCAGCAGTACCCGACTAGCGGGTGTGGAACAGTACTTC